Detailed here is one T cell receptor (beta chain). The data were obtained in a study of T cell responses to AZD1222 COVID-19 vaccine. The method was immunoSEQ multiplex PCR; TCRdb's version includes in-frame clones alone and lacks a portion of them. The sample records around 110,000 clones, about 91% being singletons. The material sequenced was peripheral blood, taken on day 0 of AZD1222 vaccination. The TCR was taken from an adult in good health.

This CDR3 is CASSLRALGTGELFF. The DNA of the CDR3 is TGCGCCAGCAGCTTGAGGGCTCTGGGCACCGGGGAGCTGTTTTTT. The chain combines TRBV5-1 with TRBJ2-2; D is ambiguous. The CDR3 sequence is 15 residues long. V shed 1 base and J shed 4 bases, with 11 bases lying between them. CDR1 SGHRS and CDR2 YFSETQ come from the germline V gene.